This note documents a single TCR beta chain sequence. The antigen is undetermined. This sample is part of a study of CD8+ T cells in alopecia areata. Alopecia areata patients provided lesional scalp punch biopsies and peripheral blood. The CDR3 contains 11 residues. V was shortened by 3 bases and J by 4 bases, with 3 bases between the two germline ends. Per germline, CDR1 SGHVS and CDR2 FQNEAQ. The study's findings and limits: With patients, TCR sharing proved less clear than in mice, a difference possibly related to HLA.

As the sequencing template, cDNA was produced by extracting RNA and reverse transcribing it. Here immunoSEQ multiplex PCR was the method, and the copy in TCRdb shows in-frame clones only, minus some. The sample lists roughly 250,000 clones, about two thirds occurring once. The sequencing used CD4+ T cells sorted from blood, collected at week 0. The source of this sequence is a human donor with alopecia areata. The rearrangement joins TRBV7-8 to TRBJ2-5, with no clear D. The CDR3 bases are TGTGCCAGCAGCTTCTCAGAGACCCAGTACTTC. It is translated as CASSFSETQYF. Full variable domain (missing parts from reference TRBV7-8 and TRBJ2-5): GAGVSQSPRYKVAKRGQDVALRCDPISGHVSLFWYQQALGQGPEFLTYFQNEAQLDKSGLPSDRFFAERPEGSVSTLKIQRTQQEDSAVYLCASSFSETQYFGPGTRLLVL.